This record covers a single TCR beta chain. This specimen comes from a study of shared clonotypes between healthy human individuals. The germline V gene encodes CDR1 SNHLY and CDR2 FYNNEI. This CDR3 is 16 amino acids long. J gave up 8 bases and V 4 bases, and 11 bases lay outside the gene matches. Produced via immunoSEQ multiplex PCR; TCRdb's table is partial and in-frame only. The data show around 700,000 clones, 60% to 80% seen once. This receptor was obtained from a woman in her thirties in good health. V is TRBV2 and J is TRBJ2-1, with 10 bases lining up with TRBD2. The specimen was memory CD4+ T cells sorted from blood. The subset was: CD45RA-negative fraction. The chain's CDR3 is CASSVEAGGGDYEQFF. The CDR3 DNA reads TGTGCCAGCAGTGTAGAAGCGGGAGGGGGTGACTATGAGCAGTTCTTC.